The T cell receptor beta chain under discussion was sequenced for a study of cytomegalovirus exposure and HLA in healthy donors. To note about this clone: What it binds is not known.

Study observations and caveats: CMV antigen specificity of a few CMV-associated chains was confirmed in vitro.

Profiled with immunoSEQ multiplex PCR; TCRdb holds only in-frame clones, not every one. The profile shows about 88,000 clones, 80% to 85% of them singletons. Germline-derived CDR1 and CDR2 are MNHEY and SVGAGI. The CDR3 totals 15 residues. V gave up 7 bases and J gave up 8 bases; unmatched junction bases: 10. The receptor comes from a woman aged 18-29 years in good health and CMV-seropositive. V usage is TRBV6-5 and J usage is TRBJ1-6; 8 nucleotides line up with TRBD1. Sequenced input: PBMCs. The CDR3 DNA is TGTGCCAGCAACCGGGACAGGTCATCCTATTCACCCCTCCACTTT. Its protein product is CASNRDRSSYSPLHF.